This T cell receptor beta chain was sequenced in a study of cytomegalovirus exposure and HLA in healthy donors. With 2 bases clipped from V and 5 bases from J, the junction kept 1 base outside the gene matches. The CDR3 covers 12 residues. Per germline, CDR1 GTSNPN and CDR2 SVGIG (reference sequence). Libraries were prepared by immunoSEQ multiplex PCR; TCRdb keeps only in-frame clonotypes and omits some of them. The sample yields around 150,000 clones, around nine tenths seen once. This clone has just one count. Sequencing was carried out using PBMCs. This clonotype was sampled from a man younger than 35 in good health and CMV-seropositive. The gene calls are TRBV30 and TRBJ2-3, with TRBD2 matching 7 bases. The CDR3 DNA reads TGTGCCTGGAGTTTAGCGGGAGATACGCAGTATTTT. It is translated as CAWSLAGDTQYF.